One and the same sample provided the 30 T cell receptor beta chains below, sequenced in a study of metastatic and nonmetastatic thyroid tumors. TCRdb reassembled clones from the PCR reads with MiXCR. The sample contains 33,000 or so clones, 7% to 9% of which appear only once. Among the patients, none had received any treatment before thyroid surgery. Input material: blood. These receptor sequences come from a female donor with papillary thyroid cancer or a benign thyroid nodule (not recorded which). Some clones in this sample may be carry-over from other donors' samples.

This clone was counted at least ten times. The chain links TRBV30 to TRBJ1-5; no clear D gene. The CDR3 sequence is 15 residues long. CDR1 GTSNPN and CDR2 SVGIG come from the germline V gene (reference sequence). Trimming pared 0 bases from V and 0 bases from J, leaving 9 bases between. The CDR3 loop reads CAWSVGGNSNQPQHF. CDR3 bases: TGTGCCTGGAGTGTAGGAGGAAATAGCAATCAGCCCCAGCATTTT.

The sample holds a few counts of this clone. The chain links TRBV5-5 to TRBJ1-2, with D perhaps TRBD1 (6 bases). V was cut by 6 bases and J by 6 bases, with 15 bases left in between. In germline, CDR1 is SGHKS, CDR2 YYEKEE (reference sequence). The CDR3 is 13 amino acids. The CDR3 DNA sequence: TGTGCCAGCACAACAGGGTCGCAGGATGGCTACACCTTC. This encodes CASTTGSQDGYTF.

This clone was found many times. The chain carries TRBV7-8 and TRBJ2-7; either TRBD1 or TRBD2 may fit D (5 bases each). V lost 9 bases and J 3 bases, leaving 18 bases between the germline ends. The CDR3 consists of 14 residues. From germline, CDR1 is SGHVS and CDR2 FQNEAQ. CDR3 in DNA: TGTGCCAGTCGGACGGGACCTAGTTACTACGAGCAGTACTTC. Its translation: CASRTGPSYYEQYF.

The table lists this clone with many counts. The chain employs TRBV30 and TRBJ1-5; maybe TRBD1 (5 bases). The CDR3 covers 15 residues. CDR1 is GTSNPN, CDR2 SVGIG, per germline (reference sequence). V gave up 0 bases and J gave up 1 base, with 10 bases separating them. CDR3 in DNA: TGTGCCTGGAGTGTAGGGGCCGGGAGCAATCAGCCCCAGCATTTT. As protein: CAWSVGAGSNQPQHF.

This clone was recorded at least ten times. The rearrangement joins TRBV18 to TRBJ2-3; no definite D call. Looked up from germline, CDR1 is KGHSH and CDR2 is LQKENI. The V end lost 1 base, the J end lost 4 bases, and 6 bases lay between the germline ends. The CDR3 is 13 residues long. CDR3 DNA: TGTGCCAGCTCACCACGAAGCGCAGATACGCAGTATTTT. Translation: CASSPRSADTQYF.

There are many counts of this clone. The chain employs TRBV19 and TRBJ2-2, with D uncertain. The CDR3 contains 17 residues. The V end lost 0 bases, the J end lost 1 base, and 12 bases lay between the germline ends. Germline CDR1 reads LNHDA; CDR2 reads SQIVND (reference sequence). The CDR3 reads CASSIDYGSQNTGELFF. In DNA, the CDR3 is TGTGCCAGTAGTATAGATTACGGCAGCCAGAACACCGGGGAGCTGTTTTTT.

This clone was seen ten or more times. V gene TRBV20-1 combines with J gene TRBJ1-3; no reliable D call. CDR1 DFQATT and CDR2 SNEGSKA come from the germline V gene (reference sequence). Trimming removed 3 bases from V and 1 base from J, with 7 bases in between. The CDR3 runs 13 residues. CDR3 nucleotides: TGCAGTGCTAGGGACGCTTCTGGAAACACCATATATTTT. Residues: CSARDASGNTIYF.

This clone has ten or more counts. The J gene is TRBJ1-1, the V gene TRBV29-1; D unclear. Trimming shortened V by 2 bases and J by 14 bases, and 9 bases separated the two germline ends. This CDR3 spans 9 amino acids. From germline, CDR1 is SQVTM and CDR2 ANQGSEA. The CDR3 DNA is TGCAGCGTTGAACCCCCGCCGTTCTTT. Translating gives CSVEPPPFF. The whole variable domain, remainder taken from reference TRBV29-1 and TRBJ1-1, is SAVISQKPSRDICQRGTSLTIQCQVDSQVTMMFWYRQQPGQSLTLIATANQGSEATYESGFVIDKFPISRPNLTFSTLTVSNMSPEDSSIYLCSVEPPPFFGQGTRLTVV.

In this sample, this clone turned up many times. V usage is TRBV11-2 and J usage is TRBJ2-3; weak D call: TRBD2 (5 bases). Trimming took 4 bases from V and 4 from J, leaving 18 bases between them. The CDR3 sequence is 16 residues long. CDR1 SGHAT and CDR2 FQNNGV come from the germline V gene. In nucleotides, the CDR3 is TGTGCCAGCAGCTCTTTTCCGACTAAAGTGGCAGATACGCAGTATTTT. Residues: CASSSFPTKVADTQYF.

This clone was found a few times. The chain has TRBV10-3 and TRBJ2-1; 9 nucleotides align to TRBD2. The V gene's germline CDR1 is ENHRY and CDR2 SYGVKD. The CDR3 is 20 amino acids. The V and J ends lost 4 bases and 5 bases, in that order; junction bases with no gene match: 21. CDR3 loop: CAISGTPMAGGPRFHNEQFF. CDR3 in DNA: TGTGCCATCAGTGGCACCCCCATGGCGGGAGGGCCGCGATTTCACAATGAGCAGTTCTTC.

This clone showed up just once. The chain links TRBV20-1 to TRBJ2-3; tentatively, D is TRBD2 (7 bases). Trimming took off 6 bases at V and 1 base at J, with 11 bases between the two ends. Per the germline V gene, CDR1 is DFQATT and CDR2 is SNEGSKA (reference sequence). This CDR3 has 13 residues. The CDR3 coding sequence is TGCAGTGCGAGGGGGGGGGGCACAGATACGCAGTATTTT. This sequence encodes CSARGGGTDTQYF.

This clone was detected many times. The chain combines TRBV27 with TRBJ2-1, with D unclear. CDR3 size: 14 residues. Germline V gives CDR1 MNHEY, CDR2 SMNVEV (reference sequence). Trimming pared 2 bases from V and 2 bases from J, leaving 7 bases between. The CDR3 DNA follows: TGTGCCAGCAGTTTACAGACCACCTACAATGAGCAGTTCTTC. This encodes CASSLQTTYNEQFF.

This clone was seen repeatedly, ten times or more. The CDR3 loop is CASRGLQRNTEAFF. CDR3 nucleotide sequence: TGCGCCAGCCGCGGATTACAGAGGAACACTGAAGCTTTCTTT. The V call is TRBV10-2, the J call TRBJ1-1; D unresolved. This CDR3 region has 14 residues. Deletions cut 8 bases from V and 1 base from J, with 14 bases between. Germline CDR1 and CDR2: WSHSY and SAAADI.

In this sample, this clone turned up many times. This chain links TRBV18 with TRBJ1-2; 7 nucleotides line up with TRBD1. CDR1 is KGHSH, CDR2 LQKENI, per germline. Trimming at V came to 2 bases and at J to 5 bases, leaving 2 bases not matched to a gene. The CDR3 runs 13 residues. CDR3 region: CASSPIRGYGYTF. CDR3 nucleotide sequence: TGTGCCAGCTCACCAATCAGGGGGTATGGCTACACCTTC.

This clone was observed at least ten times. The chain recombines TRBV6-2 or TRBV6-3 with TRBJ1-5; D gene ambiguous. Trimming removed 6 bases from V and 5 bases from J, with 17 bases in between. This CDR3 has 15 amino acids. Germline lookup yields CDR1 MNHEY and CDR2 SVGEGT. Here the CDR3 DNA reads TGTGCCAGCAGCCCCCGGGCCAATTCCTATCAGCCCCAGCATTTT. This sequence encodes CASSPRANSYQPQHF.

The CDR3 loop is CASIPVMNTGELFF. The CDR3 DNA follows: TGTGCCAGCATCCCAGTGATGAACACCGGGGAGCTGTTTTTT. V is TRBV11-2 and J is TRBJ2-2; no firm D call. The germline V gene has CDR1 SGHAT and CDR2 FQNNGV. The CDR3 length is 14 residues. Deletions cut 7 bases from V and 1 base from J, with 10 bases between. Complete variable domain (other parts from reference TRBV11-2 and TRBJ2-2): EAGVAQSPRYKIIEKRQSVAFWCNPISGHATLYWYQQILGQGPKLLIQFQNNGVVDDSQLPKDRFSAERLKGVDSTLKIQPAKLEDSAVYLCASIPVMNTGELFFGEGSRLTVL.

V and J are TRBV19 and TRBJ2-1, with TRBD2 matching 9 bases. The length of the CDR3 is 15 residues. The germline gives CDR1 LNHDA, CDR2 SQIVND (reference sequence). The V and J ends lost 2 bases and 5 bases, in that order; junction bases with no gene match: 4. CDR3 in DNA: TGTGCCAGTAGTATATGGACTAGCGCCGACAATGAGCAGTTCTTC. This encodes CASSIWTSADNEQFF.

The sample holds many counts of this clone. The chain uses TRBV7-6 and TRBJ1-1; 8 bases fit TRBD1. Germline CDR1 reads SGHVS; CDR2 reads FNYEAQ. The length of the CDR3 is 17 residues. The V gene end was trimmed by 5 bases and the J gene end by 0 bases; junction bases not matched to a gene: 11. The CDR3 protein is CASSQGGTGTMNTEAFF. The CDR3 DNA is TGTGCCAGCAGCCAAGGGGGGACAGGTACCATGAACACTGAAGCTTTCTTT. Together with reference TRBV7-6 and TRBJ1-1, the CDR3 gives the full variable domain: GAGVSQSPRYKVTKRGQDVALRCDPISGHVSLYWYRQALGQGPEFLTYFNYEAQQDKSGLPNDRFSAERPEGSISTLTIQRTEQRDSAMYRCASSQGGTGTMNTEAFFGQGTRLTVV.

This clone was detected ten times or more. The chain carries TRBV19 and TRBJ2-5, with 8 bases fitting TRBD2. The trim removed 5 bases at V and 5 bases at J, leaving 10 bases unmatched. This CDR3 comprises 15 residues. The germline CDR1 and CDR2 sequences are LNHDA and SQIVND (reference sequence). CDR3: CASSSSGTSMETQYF. Written as DNA, the CDR3 is TGTGCCAGTAGTTCCTCCGGGACTAGTATGGAGACCCAGTACTTC.

This clone was observed many times. The chain employs TRBV25-1 and TRBJ2-7; TRBD1 matches at 11 bases. Germline CDR1 MGHDK, CDR2 SYGVNS. The CDR3 has 15 residues. Trimming at V came to 4 bases and at J to 1 base, leaving 3 bases not matched to a gene. The CDR3 spells CASSGGQGASYEQYF. The CDR3, as DNA: TGTGCCAGCAGTGGTGGACAGGGGGCATCCTACGAGCAGTACTTC.

In its sample, this clone was seen many times. The V call is TRBV11-3, the J call TRBJ2-1; D ambiguous. The CDR3 spans 13 residues. V was clipped by 1 base and J by 3 bases, with 4 bases between them. Per the germline V gene, CDR1 is SGHNT and CDR2 is YENEEA. The CDR3 sequence: CASSLGNYNEQFF. Here the CDR3 DNA reads TGTGCCAGCAGCTTAGGGAACTACAATGAGCAGTTCTTC. Looking up the rest from reference TRBV11-3 and TRBJ2-1 gives the full variable domain: EAGVVQSPRYKIIEKKQPVAFWCNPISGHNTLYWYLQNLGQGPELLIRYENEEAVDDSQLPKDRFSAERLKGVDSTLKIQPAELGDSAVYLCASSLGNYNEQFFGPGTRLTVL.

This clone was observed at least ten times. The V gene is TRBV2, the J gene TRBJ2-5; TRBD1 matches 7 bases. Germline loops: CDR1 SNHLY, CDR2 FYNNEI. The trim removed 10 bases at V and 4 bases at J, leaving 9 bases unmatched. The CDR3 is 13 amino acids. The CDR3 here is CATNRQGLETQYF. The CDR3 coding sequence is TGTGCCACAAATCGACAGGGTTTAGAGACCCAGTACTTC.

The V gene is TRBV5-4, the J gene TRBJ2-5, with TRBD1 matching 7 bases. CDR1 SGHNT and CDR2 YYREEE come from the germline V gene (reference sequence). The length of the CDR3 is 14 residues. The J segment lost 2 bases and the V segment lost 4 bases, leaving 5 bases of the junction unmatched. The CDR3 DNA reads TGTGCCAGCAGCACTGGGACAGATCAAGAGACCCAGTACTTC. This translates into CASSTGTDQETQYF.

The table lists this clone with many counts. V is TRBV4-3 and J is TRBJ1-6; D perhaps matches TRBD1 (6 bases). CDR1 LGHNA and CDR2 YSLEER come from the germline V gene. V lost 2 bases and J 9 bases, leaving 20 bases between the germline ends. The CDR3 consists of 17 residues. This CDR3 is CASSQFRGTGAGSPLHF. CDR3 DNA: TGCGCCAGCAGCCAATTTCGGGGAACGGGGGCCGGTTCACCCCTCCACTTT.

Many counts were recorded for this clone. The CDR3 sequence: CASSPRGAGVGNEQFF. Here the CDR3 DNA reads TGTGCCAGCAGCCCCCGCGGCGCAGGGGTGGGCAATGAGCAGTTCTTC. This chain joins TRBV7-8 and TRBJ2-1, with a tentative D call TRBD1 (6 bases). Germline CDR1 is SGHVS and CDR2 is FQNEAQ. V lost 5 bases, J lost 6 bases, and 20 bases lay in between. The CDR3 totals 16 residues.

At least ten counts were recorded for this clone. This chain connects TRBV6-1 to TRBJ2-3; D is uncertain. V dropped 7 bases and J dropped 5 bases, with 7 bases sitting between them. The CDR3 covers 11 residues. Germline V gene lookup returns CDR1 MNHNS and CDR2 SASEGT. The CDR3 loop is CASTYGDTQYF. In nucleotides, the CDR3 is TGTGCCAGCACATATGGAGATACGCAGTATTTT.

This clone was picked up many times. The CDR3 DNA reads TGTGCCAGCAGCTCCAGGGGACCCCCCTACGAGCAGTACTTC. Translated: CASSSRGPPYEQYF. The chain carries TRBV7-8 and TRBJ2-7, with D perhaps matching TRBD1 (6 bases). Looked up from germline, CDR1 is SGHVS and CDR2 is FQNEAQ. This CDR3 comprises 14 residues. Trimming removed 4 bases at V and 2 bases at J, with 12 bases between.

This clone was counted ten times or more. This sequence joins TRBV4-3 and TRBJ1-1; D gene ambiguous. V was pared by 0 bases and J by 0 bases, with 5 bases between. The CDR3 is 14 amino acids. Germline assignment: CDR1 LGHNA and CDR2 YSLEER. DNA for the CDR3: TGCGCCAGCAGCCAAGATTACCTGAACACTGAAGCTTTCTTT. As protein: CASSQDYLNTEAFF.

Ten or more counts support this clone. The V gene is TRBV28, the J gene TRBJ2-7; D gene uncertain. CDR1 and CDR2 from the germline V gene are MDHEN and SYDVKM. CDR3 length equals 14 residues. V was pared by 2 bases and J by 0 bases, with 8 bases between. CDR3 residues: CASSLGPSSYEQYF. The CDR3 nucleotides are TGTGCCAGCAGTTTAGGCCCCAGCTCCTACGAGCAGTACTTC. The full variable domain, in which reference TRBV28 and TRBJ2-7 provide the parts outside the CDR3, is DVKVTQSSRYLVKRTGEKVFLECVQDMDHENMFWYRQDPGLGLRLIYFSYDVKMKEKGDIPEGYSVSREKKERFSLILESASTNQTSMYLCASSLGPSSYEQYFGPGTRLTVT.

The CDR3 nucleotides are TGTGCCAGCAACCCTGGGATCTCGTACGTCTATGGCTACACCTTC. Protein product: CASNPGISYVYGYTF. J is TRBJ1-2 and V is TRBV6-2 or TRBV6-3; D gene uncertain. Germline V CDR1 and CDR2: MNHEY, SVGEGT. The germline V and J ends were trimmed by 7 bases and 4 bases, with 19 bases remaining between them. The CDR3 consists of 15 residues.